The 3 T cell receptor beta chains presented below share a single source sample, sequenced in a study of identical twins. TCRdb called the 5' RACE reads again in MiXCR, with one record for every CDR3 protein. The profile shows under 900,000 distinct CDR3 sequences, 15% to 20% of them singletons. These data also formed part of another study, on T cells expressing NK-cell markers.

The sequenced sample was PBMCs. These receptors were collected from a young woman in good health.

This clonotype has a handful of counts. V and J are TRBV20-1 and TRBJ1-6; 10 bases map to TRBD1. Germline V CDR1 and CDR2: DFQATT, SNEGSKA (reference sequence). This CDR3 has 15 residues. Trimming at V came to 2 bases and at J to 8 bases, leaving 6 bases not matched to a gene. This CDR3 reads CSARISGQGHSPLHF. In DNA, the CDR3 is TGCAGTGCTAGAATCTCGGGACAGGGGCATTCACCCCTCCACTTT.

Only a few counts were recorded for this clonotype. This chain connects TRBV20-1 to TRBJ2-1; TRBD2 is a possible D gene (8 bases). CDR1 DFQATT and CDR2 SNEGSKA come from the germline V gene (reference sequence). The V end was cut by 0 bases, the J end by 0 bases, with 18 bases between. This CDR3 has 18 amino acids. The CDR3 sequence: CSARDLGGLAGSYNEQFF. DNA for the CDR3: TGCAGTGCTAGAGACCTAGGGGGCCTAGCGGGCTCCTACAATGAGCAGTTCTTC.

This clonotype was picked up a small number of times. The chain has TRBV5-6 and TRBJ2-1, with a possible D match to TRBD2 (6 bases). The CDR3 loop spans 15 amino acids. V lost 2 bases to trimming and J lost 6 bases, with 15 bases between them. CDR1 and CDR2 (germline): SGHDT, YYEEEE. The chain's CDR3 is CASSFGVLGGNEQFF. As DNA, the CDR3 is TGTGCCAGCAGCTTTGGGGTTCTGGGGGGCAATGAGCAGTTCTTC.